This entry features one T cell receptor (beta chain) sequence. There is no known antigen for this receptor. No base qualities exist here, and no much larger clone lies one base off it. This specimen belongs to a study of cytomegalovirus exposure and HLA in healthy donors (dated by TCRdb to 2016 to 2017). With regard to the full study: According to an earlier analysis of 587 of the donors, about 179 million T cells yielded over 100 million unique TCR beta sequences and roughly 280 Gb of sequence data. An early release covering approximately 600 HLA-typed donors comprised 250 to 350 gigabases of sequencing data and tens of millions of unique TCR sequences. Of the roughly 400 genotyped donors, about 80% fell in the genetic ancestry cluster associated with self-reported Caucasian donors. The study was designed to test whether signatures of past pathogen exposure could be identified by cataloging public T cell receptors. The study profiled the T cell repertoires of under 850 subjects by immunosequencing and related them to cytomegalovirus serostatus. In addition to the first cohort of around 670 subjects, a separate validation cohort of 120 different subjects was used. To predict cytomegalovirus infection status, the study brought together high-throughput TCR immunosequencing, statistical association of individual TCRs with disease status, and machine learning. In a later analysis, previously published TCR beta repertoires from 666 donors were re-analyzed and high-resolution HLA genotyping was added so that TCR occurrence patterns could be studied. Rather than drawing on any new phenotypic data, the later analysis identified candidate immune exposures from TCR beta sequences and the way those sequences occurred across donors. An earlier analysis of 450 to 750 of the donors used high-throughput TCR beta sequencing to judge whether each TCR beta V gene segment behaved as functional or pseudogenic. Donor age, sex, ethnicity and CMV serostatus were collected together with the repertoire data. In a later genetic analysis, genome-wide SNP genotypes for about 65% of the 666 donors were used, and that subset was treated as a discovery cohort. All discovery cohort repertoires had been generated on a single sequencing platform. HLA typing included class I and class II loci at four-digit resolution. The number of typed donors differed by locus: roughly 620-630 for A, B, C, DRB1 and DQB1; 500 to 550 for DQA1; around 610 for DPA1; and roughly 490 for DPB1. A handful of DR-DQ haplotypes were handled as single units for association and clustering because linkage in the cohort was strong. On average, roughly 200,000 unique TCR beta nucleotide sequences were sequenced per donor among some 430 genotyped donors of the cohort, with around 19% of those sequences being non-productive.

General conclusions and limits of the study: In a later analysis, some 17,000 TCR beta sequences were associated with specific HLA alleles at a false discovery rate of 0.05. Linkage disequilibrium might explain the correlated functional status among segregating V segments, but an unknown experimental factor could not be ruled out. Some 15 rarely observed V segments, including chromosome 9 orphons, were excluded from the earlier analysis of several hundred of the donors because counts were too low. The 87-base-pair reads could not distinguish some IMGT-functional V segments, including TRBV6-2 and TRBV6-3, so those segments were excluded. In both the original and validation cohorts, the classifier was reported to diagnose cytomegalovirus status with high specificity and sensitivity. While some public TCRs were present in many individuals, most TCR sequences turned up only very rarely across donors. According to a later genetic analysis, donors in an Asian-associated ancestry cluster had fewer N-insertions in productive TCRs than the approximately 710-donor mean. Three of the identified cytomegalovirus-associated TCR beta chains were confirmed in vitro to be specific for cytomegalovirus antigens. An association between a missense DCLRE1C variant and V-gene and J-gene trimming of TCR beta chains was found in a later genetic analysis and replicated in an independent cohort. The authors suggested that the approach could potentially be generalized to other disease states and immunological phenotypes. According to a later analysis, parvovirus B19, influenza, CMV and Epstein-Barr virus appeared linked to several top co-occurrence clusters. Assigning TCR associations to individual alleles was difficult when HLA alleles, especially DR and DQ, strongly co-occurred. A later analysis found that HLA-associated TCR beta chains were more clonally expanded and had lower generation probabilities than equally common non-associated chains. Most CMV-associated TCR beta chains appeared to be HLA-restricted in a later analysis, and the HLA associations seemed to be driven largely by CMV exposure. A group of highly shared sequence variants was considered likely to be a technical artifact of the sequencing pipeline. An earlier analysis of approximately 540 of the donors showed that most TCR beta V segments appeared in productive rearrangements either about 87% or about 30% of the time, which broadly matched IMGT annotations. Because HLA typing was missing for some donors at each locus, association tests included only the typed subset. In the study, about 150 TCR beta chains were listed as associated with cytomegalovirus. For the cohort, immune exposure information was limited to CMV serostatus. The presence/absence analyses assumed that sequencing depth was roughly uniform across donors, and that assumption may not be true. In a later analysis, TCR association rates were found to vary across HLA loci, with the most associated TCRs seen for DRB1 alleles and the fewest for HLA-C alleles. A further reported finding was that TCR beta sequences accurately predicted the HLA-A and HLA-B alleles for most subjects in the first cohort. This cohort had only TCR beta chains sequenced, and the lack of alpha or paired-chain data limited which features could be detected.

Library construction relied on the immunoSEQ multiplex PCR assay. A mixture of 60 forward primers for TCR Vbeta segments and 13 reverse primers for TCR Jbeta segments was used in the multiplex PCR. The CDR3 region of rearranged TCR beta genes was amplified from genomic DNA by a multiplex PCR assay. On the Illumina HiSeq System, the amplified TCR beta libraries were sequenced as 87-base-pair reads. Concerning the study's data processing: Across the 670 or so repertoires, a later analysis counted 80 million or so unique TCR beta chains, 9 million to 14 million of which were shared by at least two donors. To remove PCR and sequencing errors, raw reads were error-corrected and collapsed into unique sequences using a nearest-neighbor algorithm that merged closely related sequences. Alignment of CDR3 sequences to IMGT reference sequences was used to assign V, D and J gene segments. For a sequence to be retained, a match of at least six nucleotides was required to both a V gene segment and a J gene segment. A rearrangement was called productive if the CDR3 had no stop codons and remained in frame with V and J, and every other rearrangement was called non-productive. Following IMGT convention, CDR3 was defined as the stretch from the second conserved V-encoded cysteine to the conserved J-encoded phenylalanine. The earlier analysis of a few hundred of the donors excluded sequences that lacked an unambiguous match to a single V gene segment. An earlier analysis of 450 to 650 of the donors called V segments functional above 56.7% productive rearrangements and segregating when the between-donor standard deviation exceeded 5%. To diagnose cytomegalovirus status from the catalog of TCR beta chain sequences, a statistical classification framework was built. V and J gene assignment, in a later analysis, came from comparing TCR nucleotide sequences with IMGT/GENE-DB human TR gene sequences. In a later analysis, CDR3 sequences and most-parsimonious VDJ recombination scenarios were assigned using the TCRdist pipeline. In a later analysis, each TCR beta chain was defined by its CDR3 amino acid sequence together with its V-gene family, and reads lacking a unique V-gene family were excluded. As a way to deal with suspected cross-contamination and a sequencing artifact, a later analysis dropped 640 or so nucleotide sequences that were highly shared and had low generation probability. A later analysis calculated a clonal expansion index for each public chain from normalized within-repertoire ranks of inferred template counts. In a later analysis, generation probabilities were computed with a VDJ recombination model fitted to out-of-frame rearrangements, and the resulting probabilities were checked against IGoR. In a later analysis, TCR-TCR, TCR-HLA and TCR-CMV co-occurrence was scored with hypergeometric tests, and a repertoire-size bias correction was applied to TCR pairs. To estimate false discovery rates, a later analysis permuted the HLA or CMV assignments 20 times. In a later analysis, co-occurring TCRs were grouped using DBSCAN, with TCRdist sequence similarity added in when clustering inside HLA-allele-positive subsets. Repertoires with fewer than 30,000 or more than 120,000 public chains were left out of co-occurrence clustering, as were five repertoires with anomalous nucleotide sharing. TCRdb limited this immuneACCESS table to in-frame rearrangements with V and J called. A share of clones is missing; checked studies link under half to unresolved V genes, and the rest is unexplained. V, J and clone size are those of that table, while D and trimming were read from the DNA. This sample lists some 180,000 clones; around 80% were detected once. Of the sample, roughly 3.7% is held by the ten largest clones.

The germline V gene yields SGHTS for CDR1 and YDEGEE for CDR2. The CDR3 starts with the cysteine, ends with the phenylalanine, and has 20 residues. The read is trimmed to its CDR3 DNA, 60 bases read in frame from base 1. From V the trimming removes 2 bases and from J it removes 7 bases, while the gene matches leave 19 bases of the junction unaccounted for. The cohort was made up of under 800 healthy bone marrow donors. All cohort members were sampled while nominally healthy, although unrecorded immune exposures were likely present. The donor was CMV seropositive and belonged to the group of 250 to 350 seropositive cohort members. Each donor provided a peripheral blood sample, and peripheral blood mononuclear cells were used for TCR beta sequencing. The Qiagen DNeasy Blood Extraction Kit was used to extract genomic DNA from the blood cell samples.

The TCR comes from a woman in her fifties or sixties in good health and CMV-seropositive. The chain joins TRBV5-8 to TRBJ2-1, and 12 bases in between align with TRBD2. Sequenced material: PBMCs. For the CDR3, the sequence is CASSFNSARLAGVLRNEQFF. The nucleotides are TGTGCCAGCAGCTTCAACTCAGCCCGACTAGCGGGGGTGTTGCGGAATGAGCAGTTCTTC.